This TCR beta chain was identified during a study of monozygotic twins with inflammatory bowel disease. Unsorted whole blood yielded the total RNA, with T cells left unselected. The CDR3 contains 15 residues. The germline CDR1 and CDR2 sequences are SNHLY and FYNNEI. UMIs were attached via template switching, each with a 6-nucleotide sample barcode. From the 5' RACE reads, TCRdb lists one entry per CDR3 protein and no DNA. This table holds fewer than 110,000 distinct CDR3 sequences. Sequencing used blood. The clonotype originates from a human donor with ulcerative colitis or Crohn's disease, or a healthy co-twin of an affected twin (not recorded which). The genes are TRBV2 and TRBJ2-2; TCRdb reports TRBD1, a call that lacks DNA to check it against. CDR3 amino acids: CASSFISGGAGELFF.